This T cell receptor beta chain came from a study of T cells in Graves' hyperthyroidism and ophthalmopathy. RNA transcripts served as the template for amplifying TCR beta CDR3 regions. A set of HTBI primers served as the primers for a first-round RT-PCR of the TCR CDR3. Using its own MiXCR run on the multiplex PCR reads, TCRdb lists one record per CDR3 protein. The sample has a few hundred thousand distinct CDR3 sequences, 40% to 55% seen once. The CDR3 loop spans 14 amino acids. The germline CDR1 and CDR2 sequences are SGHRS and YFSETQ. Unmatched junction bases numbered 10, after V lost 6 bases and J lost 6 bases.

The chain carries TRBV5-1 and TRBJ2-7, with 9 nucleotides matching TRBD2. The sample taken for sequencing was peripheral blood or thyroid tissue (not recorded which). The TCR was taken from a woman between 18 and 29 years old with Graves' hyperthyroidism. The CDR3 region is CASTPGLAGPEQYF. CDR3 in DNA: TGCGCCAGCACCCCCGGGCTAGCGGGGCCCGAGCAGTACTTC.